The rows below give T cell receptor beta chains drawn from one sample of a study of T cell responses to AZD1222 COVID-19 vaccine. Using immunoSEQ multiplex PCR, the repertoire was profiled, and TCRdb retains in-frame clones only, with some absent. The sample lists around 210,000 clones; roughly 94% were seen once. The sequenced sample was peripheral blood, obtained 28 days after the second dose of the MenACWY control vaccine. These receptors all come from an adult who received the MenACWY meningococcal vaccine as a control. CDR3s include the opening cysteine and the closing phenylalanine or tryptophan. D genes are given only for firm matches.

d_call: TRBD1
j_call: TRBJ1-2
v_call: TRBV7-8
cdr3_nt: TGTGCCAGCAGCGGACAGGCTAACTATGGCTACACCTTC
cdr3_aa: CASSGQANYGYTF

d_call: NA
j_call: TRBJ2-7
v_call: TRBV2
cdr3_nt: TGTGCCAGCACGGGCAGAGGCGTAGACGAGCAGTACTTC
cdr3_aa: CASTGRGVDEQYF

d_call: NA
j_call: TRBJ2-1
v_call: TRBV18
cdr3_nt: TGTGCCAGCTCCCCCGGGGACTCTTTCGATGAGCAGTTCTTC
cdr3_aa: CASSPGDSFDEQFF

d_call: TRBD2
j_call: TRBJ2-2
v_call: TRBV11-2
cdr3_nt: TGTGCCAGCAGCTTAGGGGCGGGGGCGAACACCGGGGAGCTGTTTTTT
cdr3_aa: CASSLGAGANTGELFF

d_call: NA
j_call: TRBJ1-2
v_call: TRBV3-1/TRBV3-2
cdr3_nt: TGTGCCAGCAGCCAAGTTCCGAACTATGGCTACACCTTC
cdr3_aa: CASSQVPNYGYTF

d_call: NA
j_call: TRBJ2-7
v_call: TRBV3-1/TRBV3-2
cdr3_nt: TGTGCCAGCAGCCAGATAGGGCGCTACGAGCAGTACTTC
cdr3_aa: CASSQIGRYEQYF

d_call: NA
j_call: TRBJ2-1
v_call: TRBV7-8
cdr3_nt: TGTGCCAGCGTGGGGGGTTTCAACTCCTACAATGAGCAGTTCTTC
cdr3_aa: CASVGGFNSYNEQFF

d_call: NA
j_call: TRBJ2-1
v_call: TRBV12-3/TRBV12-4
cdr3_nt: TGTGCCAGCAGTCACTACAATGAGCAGTTCTTC
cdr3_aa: CASSHYNEQFF

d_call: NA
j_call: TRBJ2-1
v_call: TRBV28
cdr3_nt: TGTGCCAGCAGCGCTCATCTACAGGGCGGCGATGAGCAGTTCTTC
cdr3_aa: CASSAHLQGGDEQFF

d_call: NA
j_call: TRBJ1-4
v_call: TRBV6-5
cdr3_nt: TGTGCCAGCAGCGCCCGGGACACCTCTAATGAAAAACTGTTTTTT
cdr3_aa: CASSARDTSNEKLFF

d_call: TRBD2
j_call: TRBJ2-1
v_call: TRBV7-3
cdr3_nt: TGTGCCAGCAGCTCCCAACCAGCGGGAGTCGGGAACAATGAGCAGTTCTTC
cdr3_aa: CASSSQPAGVGNNEQFF

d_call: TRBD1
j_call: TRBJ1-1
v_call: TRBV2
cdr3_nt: TGTGCCAGCATTATGGACAGGGAAGCTTTCTTT
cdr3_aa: CASIMDREAFF

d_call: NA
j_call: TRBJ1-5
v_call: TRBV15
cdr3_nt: TGTGCCACCAGCAGGTGGGCAGCGGATAGCAATCAGCCCCAGCATTTT
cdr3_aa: CATSRWAADSNQPQHF

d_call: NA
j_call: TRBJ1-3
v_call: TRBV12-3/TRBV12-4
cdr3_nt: TGTGCCAGCAGTTCCTCTGCTGGAAACACCATATATTTT
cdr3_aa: CASSSSAGNTIYF

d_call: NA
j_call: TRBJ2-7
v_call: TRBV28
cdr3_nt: TGTGCCAGCAGTTTAGAGTCTGCTGGAGGGTACGAGCAGTACTTC
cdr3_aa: CASSLESAGGYEQYF

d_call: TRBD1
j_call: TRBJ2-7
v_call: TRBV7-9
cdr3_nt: TGTGCCAGCAGCAACCCACAGGGGGGCTACGGGCAGTACTTC
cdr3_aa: CASSNPQGGYGQYF

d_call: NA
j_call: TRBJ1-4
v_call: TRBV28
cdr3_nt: TGTGCCAGCGGCCTCGGGGCAACTAATGAAAAACTGTTTTTT
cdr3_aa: CASGLGATNEKLFF